The 32 T cell receptor beta chains listed next were all sequenced from one sample in a study of blood T cell repertoires in COVID-19. The data were produced by immunoSEQ multiplex PCR, yet TCRdb's version contains in-frame clones alone and is incomplete. The sample records 75,000 to 90,000 clones, roughly 80% being singletons. The sequenced sample was peripheral blood. The origin of the receptors is a woman in her 70s with acute or convalescent COVID-19.

The CDR3 nucleotides are TGTGCCAGCAGCTTATCGTTTAGCGAAGCTTTCTTT. It specifies CASSLSFSEAFF. The rearrangement uses TRBV7-9 and TRBJ1-1, with D hard to call. This CDR3 is 12 amino acids long. The V gene's germline CDR1 is SEHNR and CDR2 FQNEAQ (reference sequence). V lost 2 bases and J lost 8, with 9 bases in between. The variable domain in full, completed from reference TRBV7-9 and TRBJ1-1, reads DTGVSQNPRHKITKRGQNVTFRCDPISEHNRLYWYRQTLGQGPEFLTYFQNEAQLEKSRLLSDRFSAERPKGSFSTLEIQRTEQGDSAMYLCASSLSFSEAFFGQGTRLTVV.

The chain carries TRBV6-4 and TRBJ1-2; D unresolved. The CDR3 sequence is 15 residues long. Germline-derived CDR1 and CDR2 are MRHNA and SNTAGT. Trimming removed 6 bases from V and 7 bases from J, with 21 bases in between. The CDR3 coding sequence is TGTGCCAGCAGCGACCATACGGCGGGGATAACTGGCTACACCTTC. Protein product: CASSDHTAGITGYTF.

In this sample, this clone turned up a few times. The chain employs TRBV20-1 and TRBJ2-2; TRBD2 is a possible D gene (8 bases). This CDR3 region has 11 residues. CDR1 and CDR2 from the germline V gene are DFQATT and SNEGSKA (reference sequence). V dropped 6 bases and J dropped 13 bases, with 15 bases sitting between them. The CDR3 loop is CSAPGRGRLFF. For the CDR3, the DNA is TGCAGTGCCCCCGGGAGGGGGCGGCTGTTTTTT.

This rearrangement joins TRBV7-8 to TRBJ2-7; 9 nucleotides agree with TRBD1. CDR1 SGHVS and CDR2 FQNEAQ come from the germline V gene. The CDR3 is 15 amino acids. With V trimmed by 1 base and J by 0 bases, 1 base remained unmatched. CDR3 nucleotide sequence: TGTGCCAGCAGCTTAGGGGGACAGGGCTCCTACGAGCAGTACTTC. It translates to CASSLGGQGSYEQYF.

The V gene is TRBV14, the J gene TRBJ1-2; possible D gene TRBD1, 5 bases. V lost 1 base, J lost 8 bases, and 11 bases lay in between. The CDR3 has 13 residues. Looked up from germline, CDR1 is SGHDN and CDR2 is FVKESK. CDR3 residues: CASSQAAGWGYTF. The CDR3 bases are TGTGCCAGCAGCCAAGCTGCAGGGTGGGGCTACACCTTC.

V usage is TRBV3-1 (or the pseudogene TRBV3-2) and J usage is TRBJ1-3; D remains unclear. V was cut by 4 bases and J by 8 bases, with 9 bases left in between. The germline gives CDR1 LGHDT, CDR2 YNNKEL (reference sequence). This CDR3 region has 12 residues. CDR3 sequence: CASSPGIYTIYF. In nucleotides, the CDR3 is TGTGCCAGCAGCCCAGGAATATACACCATATATTTT.

This chain connects TRBV6-2 or TRBV6-3 to TRBJ1-5; the match to TRBD1 covers 8 bases. This CDR3 region has 16 residues. Germline trimming cut 0 bases from V and 5 bases from J; bases unmatched to any gene: 6. Germline V gene sequence: CDR1 MNHEY, CDR2 SVGEGT. CDR3 residues: CASSYSSGQGYQPQHF. The CDR3 DNA is TGTGCCAGCAGTTACTCGTCAGGACAGGGCTATCAGCCCCAGCATTTT.

This chain joins TRBV7-8 and TRBJ1-3; TRBD1 matches at 7 bases. CDR3 length: 14 amino acids. The germline CDR1 and CDR2 sequences are SGHVS and FQNEAQ. The trim removed 5 bases at V and 6 bases at J, leaving 7 bases unmatched. The CDR3 sequence is CASSPGTDENTIYF. The CDR3 nucleotides read TGTGCCAGCAGCCCGGGGACAGACGAAAACACCATATATTTT.

This chain joins TRBV5-6 and TRBJ2-7, with TRBD1 matching 11 bases. Germline CDR1 and CDR2: SGHDT and YYEEEE. V trimming: 0 bases; J trimming: 4 bases; junction bases outside the gene matches: 6. CDR3 length equals 16 residues. The CDR3 region is CASSLGSGTGGYEQYF. The CDR3 coding sequence is TGTGCCAGCAGCTTGGGTTCCGGGACAGGGGGATACGAGCAGTACTTC.

This clone came up a few times. The chain is built from TRBV4-3 and TRBJ2-2; D might be TRBD1 (5 bases). Germline CDR1 and CDR2: LGHNA and YSLEER. CDR3 length: 16 amino acids. Deletions cut 0 bases from V and 7 bases from J, with 15 bases between. CDR3 amino acids: CASSQDTAGQGGELFF. The DNA for the CDR3 is TGCGCCAGCAGCCAAGATACAGCAGGGCAGGGCGGGGAGCTGTTTTTT.

This chain uses TRBV2 with TRBJ2-7; the match to TRBD1 covers 7 bases. The CDR3 covers 13 residues. Germline assignment: CDR1 SNHLY and CDR2 FYNNEI. Trimming removed 8 bases from V and 5 bases from J; junction bases left unmatched: 9. In DNA form, the CDR3 reads TGTGCCAGCGTCAGACAGGGTGGCAACGAGCAGTACTTC. Translated: CASVRQGGNEQYF.

The chain recombines TRBV21-1 with TRBJ2-3; TRBD2 is the table's D call and was not checked against the DNA. TRBV21-1 constitutes a pseudogene. The CDR3 runs 21 residues. CDR3 residues: CASSKVPAGGYTDRSTDTQYF. The CDR3 region has the DNA TGTGCCAGCAGCAAAGTTCCAGCGGGGGGCTATACTGATCGATCCACAGATACGCAGTATTTT.

The chain employs TRBV7-3 and TRBJ1-1; no definite D call. Germline CDR1 reads SGHTA; CDR2 reads FQGTGA. The CDR3 has 15 residues. V was trimmed by 1 base and J by 4 bases, leaving 13 bases between them. CDR3 loop: CASSLSGMGGTEAFF. CDR3 DNA: TGTGCCAGCAGCTTAAGCGGGATGGGCGGCACTGAAGCTTTCTTT. The complete variable domain, with remaining parts taken from reference TRBV7-3 and TRBJ1-1, reads GAGVSQTPSNKVTEKGKYVELRCDPISGHTALYWYRQSLGQGPEFLIYFQGTGAADDSGLPNDRFFAVRPEGSVSTLKIQRTERGDSAVYLCASSLSGMGGTEAFFGQGTRLTVV.

The J gene is TRBJ2-1, the V gene TRBV7-2; TRBD2 agrees at 10 bases. After removal of 3 bases from V and 10 bases from J, the junction contained 12 bases not matched to a gene. Germline-derived CDR1 and CDR2 are SGHTA and FQGNSA. CDR3 length: 16 residues. CDR3 DNA sequence: TGTGCCAGCAGCTTCCGGCTAGCGGGAGAGAGATGGGAGCAGTTCTTC. Translated: CASSFRLAGERWEQFF.

The chain joins TRBV7-2 to TRBJ2-5; a weak D match, TRBD1 (6 bases). V lost 3 bases and J lost 4, with 9 bases in between. The CDR3 totals 13 residues. Germline V lookup: CDR1 SGHTA, CDR2 FQGNSA. CDR3 sequence: CASSFARGETQYF. CDR3 DNA sequence: TGTGCCAGCAGCTTTGCCAGGGGAGAGACCCAGTACTTC.

The chain has TRBV5-6 and TRBJ2-7; 7 bases are a match to TRBD1. V shed 4 bases and J 5 bases; nucleotides not matched to a gene: 9. The CDR3 runs to 14 residues. Germline V CDR1 and CDR2: SGHDT, YYEEEE. CDR3 amino acids: CASSPRDSSNEQYF. The CDR3, as DNA: TGTGCCAGCAGCCCCCGGGACAGTAGTAACGAGCAGTACTTC.

This clone was observed a handful of times. The chain couples TRBV24-1 to TRBJ1-1, with a tentative D call TRBD1 (5 bases). V gave up 3 bases and J gave up 4 bases, with 20 bases separating them. The germline CDR1 and CDR2 sequences are KGHDR and SFDVKD. The CDR3 has 17 residues. The CDR3 loop is CATSDAAGGLGITEAFF. In nucleotides, the CDR3 is TGTGCCACCAGTGATGCGGCCGGGGGGTTGGGGATCACTGAAGCTTTCTTT.

J is TRBJ2-7 and V is TRBV4-3; TRBD1 matches at 9 bases. The CDR3 has 14 amino acids. Looked up from germline, CDR1 is LGHNA and CDR2 is YSLEER. The junction had 5 bases not matched to a gene; V was cut back by 3 bases and J by 5 bases. The CDR3 sequence is CASSQGQGWHEQYF. CDR3 nucleotides: TGCGCCAGCAGCCAGGGACAGGGTTGGCACGAGCAGTACTTC.

This clone appeared a few times. The J gene is TRBJ1-2, the V gene TRBV11-1; 9 bases match TRBD1. CDR1 is SGHAT and CDR2 is FQDESV in the germline V gene (reference sequence). The trim removed 5 bases at V and 0 bases at J, leaving 4 bases unmatched. This CDR3 is built from 15 residues. The CDR3 DNA follows: TGTGCCAGCAGCCGGACAGGGGCCACTAACTATGGCTACACCTTC. Protein product: CASSRTGATNYGYTF.

CDR3 amino acids: CASSQVISSADTQYF. CDR3 nucleotides: TGTGCCAGCAGCCAAGTTATCTCTAGCGCAGATACGCAGTATTTT. This rearrangement joins TRBV4-2 to TRBJ2-3; D perhaps matches TRBD2 (6 bases). The germline V gene encodes CDR1 LGHNA and CDR2 YNFKEQ. The CDR3 sequence is 15 residues long. The V end lost 1 base, the J end lost 4 bases, and 12 bases lay between the germline ends.

The chain carries TRBV6-1 and TRBJ2-1, with 10 bases aligning to TRBD2. CDR3 length equals 13 residues. In germline, CDR1 is MNHNS, CDR2 SASEGT. Unmatched junction bases numbered 2, after V lost 2 bases and J lost 10 bases. CDR3 loop: CASSEQLAGEQFF. In DNA, the CDR3 is TGTGCCAGCAGTGAACAACTAGCGGGGGAGCAGTTCTTC.

This sequence joins TRBV6-6 and TRBJ2-1; D is undetermined. This CDR3 region has 12 residues. Between the trimmed V and J ends, which lost 4 bases and 6 bases, there was a span of 7 bases. Germline lookup yields CDR1 MNHNY and CDR2 SVGAGI (reference sequence). CDR3 protein: CASSSSLNEQFF. CDR3 nucleotides: TGTGCCAGCAGTTCTTCCCTCAATGAGCAGTTCTTC.

This clone was observed a handful of times. Other DNA sequences in this sample translate to the same CDR3. The rearrangement links TRBV4-1 to TRBJ2-7, with TRBD1 identical over 7 bases. V lost 3 bases, J lost 4 bases, and 3 bases stayed unmatched. CDR1 MGHRA and CDR2 YSYEKL come from the germline V gene. The length of the CDR3 is 13 residues. The CDR3 sequence: CASSHPGGYEQYF. DNA for the CDR3: TGCGCCAGCAGCCACCCAGGGGGATACGAGCAGTACTTC.

The V call is TRBV6-1, the J call TRBJ2-7, with TRBD1 matching 9 bases. Trimming took 3 bases from V and 2 from J; bases not matched to a gene: 5. This CDR3 comprises 15 residues. Looked up from germline, CDR1 is MNHNS and CDR2 is SASEGT. The CDR3 protein is CASSDRDRDTYEQYF. The DNA of the CDR3 is TGTGCCAGCAGTGACCGGGACAGGGACACCTACGAGCAGTACTTC.

Here the CDR3 DNA reads TGCGCCAGCAGCACTCGGACAGGGGGCCTAGAGACCCAGTACTTC. It is translated as CASSTRTGGLETQYF. The J gene is TRBJ2-5, the V gene TRBV5-1; TRBD1 matches 11 bases. CDR3 size: 15 residues. J was trimmed by 4 bases and V by 4 bases; bases with no gene match: 6. Germline V gene sequence: CDR1 SGHRS, CDR2 YFSETQ.

The sample holds one count of this clone. The V call is TRBV18, the J call TRBJ2-5, with a possible D match to TRBD1 (6 bases). The CDR3 length is 15 residues. The V gene lost 1 base and the J gene lost 4 bases, with 13 bases spanning the gap. CDR1 and CDR2 from the germline V gene are KGHSH and LQKENI. The CDR3 loop is CASSPLRGGGETQYF. The CDR3 DNA follows: TGTGCCAGCTCACCACTCAGGGGTGGGGGAGAGACCCAGTACTTC.

This clone has a handful of counts. J is TRBJ1-2 and V is TRBV29-1; TRBD1 matches at 7 bases. V was pared by 3 bases and J by 1 base, with 8 bases of the junction left unmatched. Germline lookup yields CDR1 SQVTM and CDR2 ANQGSEA. The CDR3 is 15 amino acids. This CDR3 reads CSVEGQGGLNYGYTF. Written as DNA, the CDR3 is TGCAGCGTTGAGGGACAAGGGGGCCTTAACTATGGCTACACCTTC.

This clone has a single count. The V and J genes are TRBV4-1 and TRBJ1-2, with D maybe TRBD1 (5 bases). The CDR3 length is 15 residues. Trimming removed 0 bases from V and 4 bases from J, with 12 bases in between. The germline V gene encodes CDR1 MGHRA and CDR2 YSYEKL. The CDR3 spells CASSQDRAGLYGYTF. The CDR3 nucleotides read TGCGCCAGCAGCCAAGATCGGGCAGGGCTCTATGGCTACACCTTC.

The chain uses TRBV5-4 and TRBJ1-2, with 10 bases identical to TRBD1. J lost 3 bases, V lost 5 bases, and 10 bases had no gene match. Germline V gene data show CDR1 as SGHNT and CDR2 as YYREEE (reference sequence). This CDR3 contains 16 residues. The CDR3 DNA sequence: TGTGCCAGCAGTTCCCGGGACAGGGGTAGGGACTATGGCTACACCTTC. Translation: CASSSRDRGRDYGYTF. Full variable domain (remainder filled in from reference TRBV5-4 and TRBJ1-2): ETGVTQSPTHLIKTRGQQVTLRCSSQSGHNTVSWYQQALGQGPQFIFQYYREEENGRGNFPPRFSGLQFPNYSSELNVNALELDDSALYLCASSSRDRGRDYGYTFGSGTRLTVV.

The rearrangement joins TRBV3-1 (or the pseudogene TRBV3-2) to TRBJ1-1, with D possibly matching TRBD1 (5 bases). Trimming removed 3 bases from V and 6 bases from J, with 11 bases in between. This CDR3 has 13 amino acids. Germline V gene sequence: CDR1 LGHDT, CDR2 YNNKEL (reference sequence). The CDR3 spells CASSQGGPPEAFF. In DNA, the CDR3 is TGTGCCAGCAGCCAGGGGGGACCGCCTGAAGCTTTCTTT.

The rearrangement joins TRBV9 to TRBJ2-7; D may be TRBD2 (6 bases). The CDR3 length is 14 residues. Germline-derived CDR1 and CDR2 are SGDLS and YYNGEE. The V end was cut by 0 bases, the J end by 2 bases, with 9 bases between. The CDR3 DNA follows: TGTGCCAGCAGCGTAGCGGGGGTGGCCTACGAGCAGTACTTC. Its protein product is CASSVAGVAYEQYF.

The rearrangement links TRBV7-2 to TRBJ2-2; 7 nucleotides match TRBD2. Germline V gene sequence: CDR1 SGHTA, CDR2 FQGNSA. CDR3 size: 16 residues. V was clipped by 4 bases and J by 1 base; unmatched bases: 6. CDR3 nucleotides: TGTGCCAGCAGCTGGCGTCCGGGGGGGAACACCGGGGAGCTGTTTTTT. Its translation is CASSWRPGGNTGELFF.